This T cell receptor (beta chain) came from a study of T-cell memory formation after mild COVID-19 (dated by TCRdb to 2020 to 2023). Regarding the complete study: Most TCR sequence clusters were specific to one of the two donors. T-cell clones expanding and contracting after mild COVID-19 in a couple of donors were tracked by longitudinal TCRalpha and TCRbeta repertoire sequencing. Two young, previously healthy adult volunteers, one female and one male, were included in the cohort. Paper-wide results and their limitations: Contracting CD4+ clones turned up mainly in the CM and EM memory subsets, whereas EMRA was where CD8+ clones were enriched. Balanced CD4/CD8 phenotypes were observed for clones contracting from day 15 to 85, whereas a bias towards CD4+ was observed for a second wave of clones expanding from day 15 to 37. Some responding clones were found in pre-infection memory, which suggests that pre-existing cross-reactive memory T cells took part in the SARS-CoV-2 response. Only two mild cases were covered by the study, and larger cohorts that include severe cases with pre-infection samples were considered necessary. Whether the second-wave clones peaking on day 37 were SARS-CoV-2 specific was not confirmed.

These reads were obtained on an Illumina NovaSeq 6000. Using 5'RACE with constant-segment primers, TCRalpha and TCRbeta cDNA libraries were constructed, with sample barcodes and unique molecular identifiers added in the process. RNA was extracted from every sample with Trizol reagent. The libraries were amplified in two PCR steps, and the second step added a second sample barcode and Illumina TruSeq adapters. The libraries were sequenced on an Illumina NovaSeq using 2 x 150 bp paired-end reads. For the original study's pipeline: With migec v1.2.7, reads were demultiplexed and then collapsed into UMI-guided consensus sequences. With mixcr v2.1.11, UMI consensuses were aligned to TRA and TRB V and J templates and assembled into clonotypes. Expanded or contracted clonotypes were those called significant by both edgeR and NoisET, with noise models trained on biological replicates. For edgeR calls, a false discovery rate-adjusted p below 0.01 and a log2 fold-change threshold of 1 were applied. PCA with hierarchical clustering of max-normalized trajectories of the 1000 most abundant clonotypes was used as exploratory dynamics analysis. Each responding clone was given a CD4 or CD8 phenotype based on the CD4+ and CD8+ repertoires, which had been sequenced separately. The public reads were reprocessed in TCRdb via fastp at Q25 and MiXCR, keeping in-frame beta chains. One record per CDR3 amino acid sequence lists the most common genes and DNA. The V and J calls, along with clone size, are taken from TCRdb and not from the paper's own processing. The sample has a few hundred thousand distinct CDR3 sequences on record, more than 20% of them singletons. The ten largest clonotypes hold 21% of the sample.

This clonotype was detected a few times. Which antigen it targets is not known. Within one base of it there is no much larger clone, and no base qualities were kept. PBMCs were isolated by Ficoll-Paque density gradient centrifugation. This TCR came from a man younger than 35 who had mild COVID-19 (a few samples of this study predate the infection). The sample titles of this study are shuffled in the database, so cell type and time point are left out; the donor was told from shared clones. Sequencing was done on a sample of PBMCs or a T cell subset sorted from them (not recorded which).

The DNA reads TGTGCCAGCAGTTTAGGCCTCGGACAGTTCTACGAGCAGTACGTC. Translated, this gives CASSLGLGQFYEQYV. The chain is encoded by TRBV12-3 or TRBV12-4 joined to TRBJ2-7, and possibly TRBD1, on 6 matching bases. Trimming at the junction amounts to 1 base on V and 3 bases on J, and the germline ends lie 13 bases apart. The CDR3 contains 15 residues, cysteine and valine counted. This entry keeps only the CDR3 DNA: 45 bases, framed from base 1.